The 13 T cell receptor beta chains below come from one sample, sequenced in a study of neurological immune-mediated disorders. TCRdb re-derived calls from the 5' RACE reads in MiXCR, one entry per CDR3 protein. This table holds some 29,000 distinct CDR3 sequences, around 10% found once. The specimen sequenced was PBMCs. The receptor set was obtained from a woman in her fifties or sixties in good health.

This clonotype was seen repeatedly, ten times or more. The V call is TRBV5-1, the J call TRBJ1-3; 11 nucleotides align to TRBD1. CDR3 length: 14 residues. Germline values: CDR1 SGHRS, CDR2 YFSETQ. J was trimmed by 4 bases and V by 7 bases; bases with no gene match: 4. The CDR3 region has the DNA TGCGCCAGCGGACAGGGGGCCGGAGGAAACACCATATATTTT. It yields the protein CASGQGAGGNTIYF.

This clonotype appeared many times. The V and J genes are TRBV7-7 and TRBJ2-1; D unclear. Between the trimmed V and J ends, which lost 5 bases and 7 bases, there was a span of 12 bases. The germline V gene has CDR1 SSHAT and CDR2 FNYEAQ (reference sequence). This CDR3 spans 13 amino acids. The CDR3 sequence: CASSPRSTNEQFF. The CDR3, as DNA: TGTGCCAGCAGCCCCCGTAGTACGAATGAGCAGTTCTTC.

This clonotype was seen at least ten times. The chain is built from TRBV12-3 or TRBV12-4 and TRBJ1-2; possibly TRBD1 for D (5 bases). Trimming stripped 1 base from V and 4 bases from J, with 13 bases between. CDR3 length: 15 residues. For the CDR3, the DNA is TGTGCCAGCAGTTTAGTAGTCCAGGGTGGCTATGGCTACACCTTC. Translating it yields CASSLVVQGGYGYTF.

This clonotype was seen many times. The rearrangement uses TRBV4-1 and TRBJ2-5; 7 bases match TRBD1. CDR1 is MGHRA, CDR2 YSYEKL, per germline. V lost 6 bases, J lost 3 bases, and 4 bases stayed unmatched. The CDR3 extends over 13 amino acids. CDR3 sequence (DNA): TGCGCCAGCAGGAGAACAGGGGAAGAGACCCAGTACTTC. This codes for CASRRTGEETQYF.

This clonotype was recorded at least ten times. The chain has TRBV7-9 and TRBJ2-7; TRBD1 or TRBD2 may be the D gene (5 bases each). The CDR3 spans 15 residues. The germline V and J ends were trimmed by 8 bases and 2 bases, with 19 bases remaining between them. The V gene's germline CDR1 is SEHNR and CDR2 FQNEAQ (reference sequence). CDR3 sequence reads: CASGVGPRGAYEQYF. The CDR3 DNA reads TGTGCCAGCGGAGTCGGGCCTAGGGGAGCCTACGAGCAGTACTTC.

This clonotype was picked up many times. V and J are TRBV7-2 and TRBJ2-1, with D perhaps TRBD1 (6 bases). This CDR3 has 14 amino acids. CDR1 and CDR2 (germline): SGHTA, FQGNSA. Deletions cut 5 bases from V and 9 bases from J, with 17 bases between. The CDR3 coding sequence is TGTGCCAGCAGCCGCGCCATGGGGGCGACTGAGCAGTTCTTC. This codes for CASSRAMGATEQFF. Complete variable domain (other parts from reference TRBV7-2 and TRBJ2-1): GAGVSQSPSNKVTEKGKDVELRCDPISGHTALYWYRQSLGQGLEFLIYFQGNSAPDKSGLPSDRFSAERTGGSVSTLTIQRTQQEDSAVYLCASSRAMGATEQFFGPGTRLTVL.

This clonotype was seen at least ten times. In DNA form, the CDR3 reads TGTGCCATCAGTGAGTCGGGAGGATTAGAGACCCAGTACTTC. It yields the protein CAISESGGLETQYF. The chain couples TRBV10-3 to TRBJ2-5, with D possibly TRBD2 on 6 matching bases. The germline V gene has CDR1 ENHRY and CDR2 SYGVKD. The ends were cut back, 0 bases at V and 4 bases at J, with 9 bases in the middle. There are 14 residues in the CDR3.

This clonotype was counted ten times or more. For the CDR3, the DNA is TGTGCCAGCAGTTCACAGGGGGATGGGGAGACCCAGTACTTC. This gives the protein CASSSQGDGETQYF. The V and J genes are TRBV6-6 and TRBJ2-5, with TRBD1 matching 8 bases. With V trimmed by 4 bases and J by 5 bases, 6 bases remained unmatched. Germline V lookup: CDR1 MNHNY, CDR2 SVGAGI (reference sequence). CDR3 length: 14 amino acids.

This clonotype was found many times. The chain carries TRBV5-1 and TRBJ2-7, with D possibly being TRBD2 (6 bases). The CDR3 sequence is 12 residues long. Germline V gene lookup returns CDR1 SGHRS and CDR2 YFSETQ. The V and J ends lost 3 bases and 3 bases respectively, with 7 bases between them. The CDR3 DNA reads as TGCGCCAGCAGCTCGGACTACTACGAGCAGTACTTC. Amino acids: CASSSDYYEQYF.

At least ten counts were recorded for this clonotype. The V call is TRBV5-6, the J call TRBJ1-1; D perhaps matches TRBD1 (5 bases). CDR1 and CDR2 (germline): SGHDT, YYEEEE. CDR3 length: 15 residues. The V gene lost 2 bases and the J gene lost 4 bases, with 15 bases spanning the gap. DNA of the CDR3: TGTGCCAGCAGCTTACCCAGGGCGTCCGGCACTGAAGCTTTCTTT. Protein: CASSLPRASGTEAFF. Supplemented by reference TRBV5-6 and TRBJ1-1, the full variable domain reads DAGVTQSPTHLIKTRGQQVTLRCSPKSGHDTVSWYQQALGQGPQFIFQYYEEEERQRGNFPDRFSGHQFPNYSSELNVNALLLGDSALYLCASSLPRASGTEAFFGQGTRLTVV.

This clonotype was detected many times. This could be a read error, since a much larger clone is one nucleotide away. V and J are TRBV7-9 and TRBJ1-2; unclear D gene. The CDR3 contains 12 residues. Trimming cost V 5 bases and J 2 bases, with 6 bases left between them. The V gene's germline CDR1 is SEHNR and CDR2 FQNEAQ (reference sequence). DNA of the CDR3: TGTGCCAGCAGCCTACAGAACTATGGCTACACCTTC. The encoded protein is CASSLQNYGYTF.

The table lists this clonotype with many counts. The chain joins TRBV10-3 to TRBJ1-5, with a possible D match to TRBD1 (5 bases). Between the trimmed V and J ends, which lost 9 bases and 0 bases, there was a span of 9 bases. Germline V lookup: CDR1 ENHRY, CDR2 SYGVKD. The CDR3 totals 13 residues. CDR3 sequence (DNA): TGTGCCATTGGTGGACATAGCAATCAGCCCCAGCATTTT. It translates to CAIGGHSNQPQHF.

The CDR3 DNA reads TGCAGCGTCGCAGGGGGAGTGAGGAACGAGCAGTACTTC. Its protein is CSVAGGVRNEQYF. The rearrangement uses TRBV29-1 and TRBJ2-7, with 7 bases identical to TRBD1. The CDR3 is made up of 13 amino acids. In germline, CDR1 is SQVTM, CDR2 ANQGSEA. V trimming: 6 bases; J trimming: 5 bases; junction bases outside the gene matches: 10.